One sample yielded the 25 T cell receptor beta chains listed below, sequenced in a study of blood T cell repertoires in COVID-19. TCRdb's table, derived via immunoSEQ multiplex PCR, lists solely in-frame clones and lacks some. The table records more than 250,000 clones, approximately 84% of them present only once. Input material: peripheral blood. These receptor sequences come from a human donor in a cohort sampled during active COVID-19.

V usage is TRBV11-2 and J usage is TRBJ1-2; 12 nucleotides match TRBD1. The V and J ends lost 5 bases and 2 bases, in that order; junction bases with no gene match: 6. Germline V gene data show CDR1 as SGHAT and CDR2 as FQNNGV. This CDR3 contains 16 residues. The CDR3 spells CASSRDRGRKNYGYTF. In DNA form, the CDR3 reads TGTGCCAGCAGCAGGGACAGGGGGCGTAAGAACTATGGCTACACCTTC.

The chain couples TRBV2 to TRBJ2-5; TRBD2 might be the D (5 bases). V was shortened by 4 bases and J by 4 bases, with 7 bases between the two germline ends. The germline V gene encodes CDR1 SNHLY and CDR2 FYNNEI. CDR3 length equals 12 residues. The CDR3, as DNA: TGTGCCAGCAGTGTCCTAGCAGAGACCCAGTACTTC. This gives the protein CASSVLAETQYF. The whole variable domain, filled in from reference TRBV2 and TRBJ2-5, reads EPEVTQTPSHQVTQMGQEVILRCVPISNHLYFYWYRQILGQKVEFLVSFYNNEISEKSEIFDDQFSVERPDGSNFTLKIRSTKLEDSAMYFCASSVLAETQYFGPGTRLLVL.

The chain recombines TRBV24-1 with TRBJ2-3; 9 bases match TRBD2. The CDR3 contains 15 residues. The J segment lost 4 bases and the V segment lost 3 bases, leaving 4 bases of the junction unmatched. Germline V CDR1 and CDR2: KGHDR, SFDVKD. The CDR3, as DNA: TGTGCCACCAGTGATCCGGGACTAGCATCAGATACGCAGTATTTT. It is translated as CATSDPGLASDTQYF.

This sequence joins TRBV28 and TRBJ2-5; D may be TRBD2 (5 bases). The CDR3 length is 13 residues. V lost 6 bases to trimming and J lost 7 bases, with 15 bases between them. Per germline, CDR1 MDHEN and CDR2 SYDVKM. The chain's CDR3 is CASSPTGWGTQYF. The CDR3 DNA reads TGTGCCAGCAGCCCGACGGGATGGGGGACCCAGTACTTC.

The chain couples TRBV28 to TRBJ1-6, with TRBD1 as a possible D gene (5 bases). With 3 bases removed from V and 9 bases from J, the gap between germline ends came to 18 bases. Germline values: CDR1 MDHEN, CDR2 SYDVKM. This CDR3 contains 16 residues. The CDR3 protein is CASSFEGPRVGSPLHF. CDR3 nucleotides: TGTGCCAGCAGTTTTGAAGGGCCCAGGGTCGGTTCACCCCTCCACTTT. Full variable domain (outside the CDR3, taken from reference TRBV28 and TRBJ1-6): DVKVTQSSRYLVKRTGEKVFLECVQDMDHENMFWYRQDPGLGLRLIYFSYDVKMKEKGDIPEGYSVSREKKERFSLILESASTNQTSMYLCASSFEGPRVGSPLHFGNGTRLTVT.

The V and J genes are TRBV18 and TRBJ2-1, with 10 bases aligning to TRBD2. V trimming: 3 bases; J trimming: 1 base; junction bases outside the gene matches: 3. The CDR3 contains 16 residues. CDR1 and CDR2 (germline): KGHSH, LQKENI. CDR3 in DNA: TGTGCCAGCTCACCTCGACTAGCGGGTTCCTACAATGAGCAGTTCTTC. The encoded protein is CASSPRLAGSYNEQFF.

J is TRBJ2-5 and V is TRBV5-1; D perhaps matches TRBD2 (5 bases). The CDR3 contains 14 residues. Germline lookup yields CDR1 SGHRS and CDR2 YFSETQ. Trimming left V 3 bases short and J 5 bases short, with 14 bases between. DNA for the CDR3: TGCGCCAGCAGCTCCCCCCGGGGTAAGGAGACCCAGTACTTC. This codes for CASSSPRGKETQYF.

This chain uses TRBV7-9 with TRBJ2-1; 10 positions match TRBD2. The CDR3 is 19 amino acids. With 1 base clipped from V and 8 bases from J, the junction kept 17 bases outside the gene matches. CDR1 and CDR2 from the germline V gene are SEHNR and FQNEAQ (reference sequence). The CDR3: CASSLGKRTSGVKFDEQFF. The CDR3 coding sequence is TGTGCCAGCAGCTTAGGGAAACGGACTAGCGGTGTAAAATTTGATGAGCAGTTCTTC. The variable domain in full, with the rest retrieved from reference TRBV7-9 and TRBJ2-1, is DTGVSQNPRHKITKRGQNVTFRCDPISEHNRLYWYRQTLGQGPEFLTYFQNEAQLEKSRLLSDRFSAERPKGSFSTLEIQRTEQGDSAMYLCASSLGKRTSGVKFDEQFFGPGTRLTVL.

The CDR3 DNA follows: TGTGCCACCAGTGACGTCGGAGGAGGGCCCCTCCACTTT. Translating it yields CATSDVGGGPLHF. The J gene is TRBJ1-6, the V gene TRBV24-1; D remains ambiguous. This CDR3 is built from 13 residues. V was pared by 4 bases and J by 13 bases, with 13 bases between. Germline V gene lookup returns CDR1 KGHDR and CDR2 SFDVKD.

The gene calls are TRBV5-4 and TRBJ2-1, with D possibly being TRBD1 (6 bases). Germline assignment: CDR1 SGHNT and CDR2 YYREEE (reference sequence). The CDR3 has 14 amino acids. Trimming took 5 bases from V and 7 from J, leaving 16 bases between them. The chain's CDR3 is CASRSPRGLNEQFF. Written as DNA, the CDR3 is TGTGCCAGCAGATCCCCCAGGGGATTGAATGAGCAGTTCTTC.

The chain links TRBV27 to TRBJ2-4; TRBD2 is a possible D gene (6 bases). Per germline, CDR1 MNHEY and CDR2 SMNVEV (reference sequence). V gave up 4 bases and J gave up 0 bases, with 16 bases separating them. This CDR3 region has 17 residues. In DNA, the CDR3 is TGTGCCAGCAGTTATCACGGACGGGGACTAGCCAAAAACATTCAGTACTTC. Encoded protein: CASSYHGRGLAKNIQYF.

The V and J genes are TRBV6-6 and TRBJ1-5; 11 nucleotides line up with TRBD1. Trimming cost V 5 bases and J 4 bases; bases outside gene matches: 13. Germline V gives CDR1 MNHNY, CDR2 SVGAGI (reference sequence). There are 18 residues in the CDR3. The CDR3 region is CASSPGQGASWANQPQHF. The CDR3 coding sequence is TGTGCCAGCAGTCCAGGACAGGGGGCTTCCTGGGCAAATCAGCCCCAGCATTTT.

This CDR3 is CASSTPRGAGANVLTF. CDR3 nucleotides: TGTGCCAGTAGTACTCCCCGGGGGGCTGGGGCCAACGTCCTGACTTTC. This sequence joins TRBV19 and TRBJ2-6; TRBD2 agrees at 7 bases. Per the germline V gene, CDR1 is LNHDA and CDR2 is SQIVND (reference sequence). The CDR3 loop spans 16 amino acids. V lost 4 bases and J lost 2; bases outside the gene matches: 5. Using reference TRBV19 and TRBJ2-6 for the parts outside the CDR3, the full variable domain is DGGITQSPKYLFRKEGQNVTLSCEQNLNHDAMYWYRQDPGQGLRLIYYSQIVNDFQKGDIAEGYSVSREKKESFPLTVTSAQKNPTAFYLCASSTPRGAGANVLTFGAGSRLTVL.

V and J are TRBV7-3 and TRBJ2-3; 16 positions match TRBD2. Germline CDR1 and CDR2: SGHTA and FQGTGA. The CDR3 runs 17 residues. The V and J ends lost 5 bases and 6 bases, in that order; junction bases with no gene match: 8. Here the CDR3 reads CASSPGTSGRAADTQYF. CDR3 nucleotide sequence: TGTGCCAGCAGCCCAGGGACTAGCGGGAGGGCCGCCGATACGCAGTATTTT.

The chain couples TRBV24-1 to TRBJ2-1; 12 nucleotides line up with TRBD2. V shed 4 bases and J 2 bases; nucleotides not matched to a gene: 2. The germline V gene has CDR1 KGHDR and CDR2 SFDVKD. The length of the CDR3 is 16 residues. The CDR3 nucleotides are TGTGCCACCAGTGACCCTAGCGGGGGGGCCTACAATGAGCAGTTCTTC. Translating it yields CATSDPSGGAYNEQFF.

The CDR3, as DNA: TGTGCCAGCAGCTCCAGGACGGAAAGGGGGCCCTACGAGCAGTACTTC. Translating it yields CASSSRTERGPYEQYF. The chain carries TRBV7-8 and TRBJ2-7; 7 nucleotides align to TRBD1. The germline gives CDR1 SGHVS, CDR2 FQNEAQ. The CDR3 covers 16 residues. V dropped 4 bases and J dropped 2; count of bases not matched to a gene: 11.

V is TRBV3-1 (or the pseudogene TRBV3-2) and J is TRBJ1-1, with 8 bases matching TRBD1. V gave up 3 bases and J gave up 4 bases; unmatched junction bases: 4. The CDR3 totals 14 residues. Germline V gene data show CDR1 as LGHDT and CDR2 as YNNKEL (reference sequence). The DNA for the CDR3 is TGTGCCAGCAGCCACCTACAGGGGGTCACTGAAGCTTTCTTT. As protein: CASSHLQGVTEAFF.

This clone was observed a few times. The chain recombines TRBV11-2 with TRBJ1-3, with D possibly matching TRBD1 (6 bases). Trimming removed 1 base at V and 10 bases at J, with 8 bases between. Germline CDR1 and CDR2: SGHAT and FQNNGV. The CDR3 loop spans 12 amino acids. The CDR3 spells CASSLGTGTIYF. DNA for the CDR3: TGTGCCAGCAGCTTAGGCACAGGGACCATATATTTT.

The CDR3 DNA is TGCGCCAGCAGAGACGGGACAACTAATTCACCCCTCCACTTT. Encoded protein: CASRDGTTNSPLHF. The chain uses TRBV10-2 and TRBJ1-6; tentative D call: TRBD1 (6 bases). Germline V gives CDR1 WSHSY, CDR2 SAAADI. V was pared by 6 bases and J by 6 bases, with 12 bases between. The CDR3 is 14 amino acids.

This rearrangement joins TRBV15 to TRBJ2-5, with 13 bases fitting TRBD2. This CDR3 has 14 residues. The germline V gene encodes CDR1 LNHNV and CDR2 YYDKDF (reference sequence). V lost 9 bases to trimming and J lost 4 bases; unmatched junction nucleotides: 5. CDR3: CATRLAGGRETQYF. The DNA for the CDR3 is TGTGCCACAAGACTAGCGGGAGGCAGAGAGACCCAGTACTTC.

This clone appeared a single time. This sequence joins TRBV6-5 and TRBJ2-5; 10 positions match TRBD1. Germline V CDR1 and CDR2: MNHEY, SVGAGI. Germline trimming cut 6 bases from V and 2 bases from J; bases unmatched to any gene: 6. The CDR3 has 15 amino acids. CDR3 in DNA: TGTGCCAGCAGGGGATGGGACAGGGGACAAGAGACCCAGTACTTC. Residues: CASRGWDRGQETQYF.

The J gene is TRBJ2-7, the V gene TRBV28; TRBD2 agrees at 7 bases. Looked up from germline, CDR1 is MDHEN and CDR2 is SYDVKM. V was pared by 1 base and J by 5 bases, with 8 bases of the junction left unmatched. This CDR3 has 15 amino acids. CDR3 nucleotides: TGTGCCAGCAGTTTATTCGGGACTAAGTTTAACGAGCAGTACTTC. It yields the protein CASSLFGTKFNEQYF. The entire variable domain, with the rest obtained from reference TRBV28 and TRBJ2-7, is as follows: DVKVTQSSRYLVKRTGEKVFLECVQDMDHENMFWYRQDPGLGLRLIYFSYDVKMKEKGDIPEGYSVSREKKERFSLILESASTNQTSMYLCASSLFGTKFNEQYFGPGTRLTVT.

The J gene is TRBJ1-2, the V gene TRBV6-6; TRBD1 might be the D (5 bases). CDR3 size: 15 residues. V was trimmed by 7 bases and J by 5 bases, leaving 20 bases between them. CDR1 MNHNY and CDR2 SVGAGI come from the germline V gene (reference sequence). CDR3 residues: CASTQGEVGGYGYTF. The DNA of the CDR3 is TGTGCCAGCACCCAAGGGGAGGTGGGGGGTTATGGCTACACCTTC.

The count of this clone is one. This chain uses TRBV6-5 with TRBJ2-1; 10 nucleotides align to TRBD1. V dropped 8 bases and J dropped 7; count of bases not matched to a gene: 5. CDR1 is MNHEY, CDR2 SVGAGI, per germline. The CDR3 length is 13 residues. In DNA, the CDR3 is TGTGCCAGCTCTCGGGACAGGGGAAATGAGCAGTTCTTC. The encoded protein is CASSRDRGNEQFF.

This chain joins TRBV27 and TRBJ1-1; D gene uncertain. Germline V CDR1 and CDR2: MNHEY, SMNVEV (reference sequence). The CDR3 totals 14 residues. The V end was cut by 1 base, the J end by 1 base, with 7 bases between. The CDR3 is CASSLLSENTEAFF. Here the CDR3 DNA reads TGTGCCAGCAGTTTATTGTCAGAGAACACTGAAGCTTTCTTT.